A selection of T cell receptor beta chains follows, all from one sample in a study of OX40 agonist ivuxolimab in advanced cancers. Data came from immunoSEQ multiplex PCR; TCRdb stores just in-frame clones and leaves some out. The table has approximately 61,000 clones, about 88% seen once. The starting material was CD4+ or CD8+ T cells sorted from blood, obtained in a trial of the OX40 agonist ivuxolimab. The receptors come from an adult with an advanced solid tumor such as melanoma, head and neck, liver or kidney cancer. Both conserved end residues are trimmed from each CDR3. Part of the rows lack a size; the others show once, few, many or a class for expanded clones.

TRBV18	medium-sized	ASSAPVNTGELF
TRBV30	.	AWSVGGNTEAF
TRBV4-2	.	ASSQAAGTVTYEQY
TRBV7-3	.	ASSLVGYEQY
TRBV4-3	.	ASSQVGGKNYGYT
TRBV27	once	ASSLAGGTYNEQF
TRBV9	.	ASSESGRQDNEQF
TRBV9	.	ASSASGTTQTQY
TRBV4-3	.	ASSHSRGQGEAF
TRBV28	.	ASSLNRQLPYGYT
TRBV9	.	ASSAGGGEGQPQH
TRBV6-5	.	ASSLGTGGETQY
TRBV14	.	ASSRQGTRVGEQF
TRBV7-2	.	ASSLTPGATEAF
TRBV28	.	ASSFLTPGTDTQY
TRBV28	.	ASRPGQTNTEAF
TRBV10-3	.	AINRETTITGELF
TRBV5-4	once	ASSLDRAYEQY
TRBV27	.	ASSLSGGDSAYEQY
TRBV6-5	.	ASSRQVSGTGELF
TRBV6-1	.	ASSGWLDYSNQPQH
TRBV11-2	.	ASSNSEAF
TRBV4-1	.	ASSQDRLTGELF
TRBV6-6	few	ASRVEGPEKLF